This entry is about one T cell receptor beta chain. The record originates from a study of T cell responses to AZD1222 COVID-19 vaccine. This CDR3 spans 17 amino acids. V lost 0 bases, J lost 0 bases, and 4 bases stayed unmatched. Germline loops: CDR1 SGHDT, CDR2 YYEEEE. Profiling relied on immunoSEQ multiplex PCR, and the TCRdb table lists in-frame clones only, not all of them. This sample has about 160,000 clones, with 88% found just once. The specimen was peripheral blood, collected 28 days after the second AZD1222 dose. J is TRBJ1-5 and V is TRBV5-6; 9 bases match TRBD1. This TCR derives from an adult who received the AZD1222 COVID-19 vaccine. The CDR3 spells CASSLGTGVRSNQPQHF. The CDR3, as DNA: TGTGCCAGCAGCTTGGGGACAGGGGTACGTAGCAATCAGCCCCAGCATTTT.